The source of this T cell receptor beta chain is a study of blood T cells in healthy people across ages. Background on the study: T cells yielded about one barcoded beta molecule per two cells through template switching.

This clonotype was seen just once. The CDR3 has 17 residues. Germline V gene sequence: CDR1 MDHEN, CDR2 SYDVKM. Trimming cost V 4 bases and J 8 bases; bases outside gene matches: 14. Together with a sample-barcoded 5' primer, a J-beta primer mix was included in a second PCR lasting roughly 7 to 11 cycles. MiXCR was run by TCRdb on the 5' RACE reads, yielding one entry per CDR3 protein. Seen here are 1.5 million to 2 million distinct CDR3 sequences, 30% to 40% observed once, and the top ten hold about 10%. Input material: blood. The genes are TRBV28 and TRBJ2-1; 10 bases fit TRBD2. The receptor comes from a woman under 40 in good health. CDR3 DNA: TGTGCCAGCAGTTCAAATCCTGGGACTAGCGTGTCGGATGAGCAGTTCTTC. This translates into CASSSNPGTSVSDEQFF.